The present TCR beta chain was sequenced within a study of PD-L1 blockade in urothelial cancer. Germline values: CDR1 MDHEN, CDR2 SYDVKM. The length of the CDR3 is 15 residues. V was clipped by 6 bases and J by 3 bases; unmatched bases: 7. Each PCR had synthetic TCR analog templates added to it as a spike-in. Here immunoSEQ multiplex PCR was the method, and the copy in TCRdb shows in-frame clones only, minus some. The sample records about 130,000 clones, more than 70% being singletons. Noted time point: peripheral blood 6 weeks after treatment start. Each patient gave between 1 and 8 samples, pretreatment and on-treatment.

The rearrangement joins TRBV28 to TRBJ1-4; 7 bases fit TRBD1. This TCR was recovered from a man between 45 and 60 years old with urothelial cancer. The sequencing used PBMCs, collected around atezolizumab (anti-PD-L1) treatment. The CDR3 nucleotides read TGTGCCAGCAGGCCGGGACAGACGTCTAATGAAAAACTGTTTTTT. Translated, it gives CASRPGQTSNEKLFF.